This TCR beta chain emerged from a study of CD8 T cells in ankylosing spondylitis. General study results and limits: Roughly eight highly homologous variants made up a TCR beta motif that seemed to typify ankylosing spondylitis blood.

TCRdb called the 5' RACE reads again in MiXCR, with one record for every CDR3 protein. The profile shows fewer than 550,000 distinct CDR3 sequences, about 5.4% of them singletons. Details on this clonotype: Antigen specificity is unknown.

The germline gives CDR1 KGHSH, CDR2 LQKENI. V lost 3 bases to trimming and J lost 6 bases, with 15 bases between them. CDR3 length: 15 residues. The chain is built from TRBV18 and TRBJ2-1, with a possible D match to TRBD1 (5 bases). This TCR derives from a male donor with ankylosing spondylitis. The sample was blood, either unsorted or a sorted T cell fraction (not recorded which). The CDR3 loop reads CASSPQAGSSNEQFF. The CDR3 bases are TGTGCCAGCTCACCTCAGGCAGGGTCAAGCAATGAGCAGTTCTTC.